Sequencing of this T cell receptor (beta chain) was carried out in a study of T-cell memory formation after mild COVID-19. Study conclusions and caveats: Contracting CD4+ clones sat mainly in CM and EM; CD8+ in EMRA.

CDR1 is SQVTM and CDR2 is ANQGSEA in the germline V gene. J gave up 6 bases and V 7 bases, and 15 bases lay outside the gene matches. The CDR3 is 15 residues long. This clonotype was seen more than once but under ten times. Its antigen remains unknown. TCRdb reprocessed the 5' RACE reads with MiXCR, giving one entry per CDR3 protein. This sample yields hundreds of thousands of distinct CDR3 sequences, of which around 15% are seen a single time; approximately 25% belongs to the top ten. The sequencing input was PBMCs or a T cell subset sorted from them (not recorded which). The chain carries TRBV29-1 and TRBJ1-2; 9 bases align to TRBD1. This clonotype originated in a man aged 18 to 30 who had mild COVID-19 (a few samples of this study predate the infection). Cell type and time point are not known. The CDR3 spells CSADGGLWDRDGYTF. In nucleotides, the CDR3 is TGCAGCGCCGACGGGGGCCTTTGGGACAGGGATGGCTACACCTTC.